One TCR beta chain is described in this entry. Its specific antigen is unknown. Per-base quality was not reported, and no clone a single base away is much larger than it. From the cysteine through the phenylalanine, the CDR3 covers 16 amino acids. The sequence is cut down to CDR3 DNA, 48 bases in frame from base 1. As encoded in the germline V gene, CDR1 is SGHNT while CDR2 is YENEEA. V is trimmed back by 5 bases and J by 7 bases, and the junction contains 13 bases that no gene match accounts for. The data were obtained in a study of cytomegalovirus exposure and HLA in healthy donors (dated by TCRdb to about 2017). Notes on the research overall: An earlier analysis of approximately 600 of the donors reported roughly 270 Gb of sequence data and about 100 million unique TCR beta sequences from 150 million to 200 million T cells. An early release covering more than 500 HLA-typed donors comprised about 320 gigabases of sequencing data and approximately 80 million unique TCR sequences. The genetic ancestry cluster associated with self-reported Caucasian donors included 70% to 85% of the roughly 400 genotyped donors. The study aimed to test whether cataloging public T cell receptors could reveal signatures of past pathogen exposure. The study used immunosequencing to profile the T cell repertoires of more than 650 subjects and linked those repertoires to cytomegalovirus serostatus. Besides the first cohort of 550 to 750 subjects, a separate validation cohort made up of about 120 different subjects was used. To predict cytomegalovirus infection status, the study combined high-throughput TCR immunosequencing, statistical association of individual TCRs with disease status, and machine learning. A later analysis re-examined previously published TCR beta repertoires from just over 650 donors and added high-resolution HLA genotyping to investigate patterns of TCR occurrence. In the later analysis, no new phenotypic data were used to find candidate immune exposures; instead, reliance was placed on TCR beta sequences and their occurrence across donors. An earlier analysis of 587 of the donors used high-throughput TCR beta sequencing to judge whether each TCR beta V gene segment behaved as functional or pseudogenic. Donor age, sex, ethnicity and CMV serostatus were compiled alongside the repertoire data. A later genetic analysis took genome-wide SNP genotypes for about 55% of the 666 donors and used that subset as a discovery cohort. All discovery cohort repertoires had been generated on a single sequencing platform. HLA typing covered class I and class II loci at four-digit resolution. The number of typed donors differed by locus: about 620-630 for A, B, C, DRB1 and DQB1; some 500 for DQA1; fewer than 610 for DPA1; and some 470 for DPB1. Five DR-DQ haplotypes were handled as single units for association and clustering, since linkage in the cohort was strong. On average, roughly 250,000 unique TCR beta nucleotide sequences were sequenced per donor among several hundred genotyped donors of the cohort, with around 19% of those sequences being non-productive.

General findings and caveats noted by the study authors: In vitro tests confirmed that three of the cytomegalovirus-associated TCR beta chains recognize cytomegalovirus antigens. An earlier analysis of 587 of the donors showed that most TCR beta V segments appeared in productive rearrangements either about 90% or about 30% of the time, which broadly matched IMGT annotations. Linkage disequilibrium might explain the correlated functional status among segregating V segments, but an unknown experimental factor could not be ruled out. Most CMV-associated TCR beta chains appeared to be HLA-restricted in a later analysis, and the HLA associations seemed to be driven largely by CMV exposure. A later analysis found that HLA-associated TCR beta chains were more clonally expanded and had lower generation probabilities than equally common non-associated chains. A further reported finding was that TCR beta sequences accurately predicted the HLA-A and HLA-B alleles for most subjects in the first cohort. The classifier was reported to diagnose cytomegalovirus status with high specificity and sensitivity in both the original and validation cohorts. Because HLA typing was unavailable for some donors at each locus, only the typed subset was used in association tests. Assigning TCR associations to individual alleles was difficult when HLA alleles, especially DR and DQ, strongly co-occurred. V-gene and J-gene trimming of TCR beta chains was associated with a missense DCLRE1C variant in a later genetic analysis, and the association was replicated in an independent cohort. According to the authors, the approach could potentially be generalized to other disease states and immunological phenotypes. A later analysis reported that several top co-occurrence clusters appeared linked to parvovirus B19, influenza, CMV and Epstein-Barr virus. At a false discovery rate of 0.05, a later analysis linked under 20,000 TCR beta sequences to specific HLA alleles. A later analysis found that TCR association rates varied across HLA loci, with DRB1 alleles showing the most associated TCRs and HLA-C alleles the fewest. Because counts were too low, some 17 rarely observed V segments, including chromosome 9 orphons, were excluded from the earlier analysis of some 590 of the donors. Most TCR sequences were observed very rarely across donors, whereas some public TCRs were present in many individuals. In a later genetic analysis, fewer N-insertions in productive TCRs were reported among donors in an Asian-associated ancestry cluster than the roughly 700-donor mean. The cohort was sequenced for TCR beta chains only, and without alpha or paired-chain data the features that could be detected were limited. The presence/absence analyses assumed that sequencing depth was roughly uniform across donors, and that assumption may not be true. Some IMGT-functional V segments, including TRBV6-2 and TRBV6-3, could not be distinguished by the 87-base-pair reads and were therefore excluded. A total of 164 TCR beta chains were listed by the study as associated with cytomegalovirus. For the cohort, immune exposure information was limited to CMV serostatus. A cluster of highly shared sequence variants was judged likely to be a technical artifact of the sequencing pipeline.

The cohort comprised some 680 healthy bone marrow donors. Cohort members were all nominally healthy when sampled, although unrecorded immune exposures were likely present. The donor tested CMV seronegative, placing the donor among the roughly 350 seronegative members of the cohort. Every donor gave a peripheral blood sample, and the peripheral blood mononuclear cells from that sample were used for TCR beta sequencing. The Qiagen DNeasy Blood Extraction Kit was used to extract genomic DNA from the blood cell samples. Library creation used the immunoSEQ multiplex PCR assay. For the multiplex PCR, a mixture combining 60 forward primers for TCR Vbeta segments and 13 reverse primers for TCR Jbeta segments was used. The CDR3 region of rearranged TCR beta genes was amplified from genomic DNA with a multiplex PCR assay. Amplified TCR beta libraries were sequenced as 87-base-pair reads on the Illumina HiSeq System. On the study's bioinformatics: In a later analysis, about 80 million unique TCR beta chains were counted across the 666 repertoires, and roughly 10 million of these chains were shared by at least two donors. Raw reads were error-corrected and collapsed into unique sequences by a nearest-neighbor algorithm in which closely related sequences were merged to remove PCR and sequencing errors. V, D and J gene segments were assigned by aligning CDR3 sequences to IMGT reference sequences. For a sequence to be retained, a match of at least six nucleotides to both a V gene segment and a J gene segment was required. Rearrangements were classified as productive when the CDR3 lacked stop codons and remained in frame with V and J, and all other rearrangements were classified as non-productive. CDR3 was defined according to IMGT convention as the region running from the second conserved V-encoded cysteine to the conserved J-encoded phenylalanine. The earlier analysis of about 590 of the donors excluded sequences that lacked an unambiguous match to a single V gene segment. An earlier analysis of under 750 of the donors called V segments functional above 56.7% productive rearrangements and segregating when the between-donor standard deviation exceeded 5%. A statistical classification framework was developed to diagnose cytomegalovirus status using the catalog of TCR beta chain sequences. V and J gene assignment, in a later analysis, came from comparing TCR nucleotide sequences with IMGT/GENE-DB human TR gene sequences. A later analysis assigned CDR3 sequences and most-parsimonious VDJ recombination scenarios with the TCRdist pipeline. In a later analysis, each TCR beta chain was defined by its CDR3 amino acid sequence together with its V-gene family, and reads without a unique V-gene family were excluded. To address suspected cross-contamination and a sequencing artifact, a later analysis removed 592 highly shared, low-generation-probability nucleotide sequences. For each public chain, a later analysis derived a clonal expansion index from normalized ranks of inferred template counts within each repertoire. In a later analysis, generation probabilities were computed using a VDJ recombination model fitted to out-of-frame rearrangements, and the results were checked against IGoR. In a later analysis, hypergeometric tests were used to score TCR-TCR, TCR-HLA and TCR-CMV co-occurrence, with a repertoire-size bias correction applied to TCR pairs. In a later analysis, false discovery rates were estimated by permuting HLA or CMV assignments 20 times. A later analysis grouped co-occurring TCRs with DBSCAN, adding TCRdist sequence similarity when clustering within HLA-allele-positive subsets. For co-occurrence clustering, repertoires with fewer than 30,000 or more than 120,000 public chains were excluded, along with roughly 5 repertoires with anomalous nucleotide sharing. This immuneACCESS table, as held by TCRdb, lists in-frame sequences with V and J called but not all clones. Of the missing ones, under half trace to an unresolved V gene in checked studies; the others have no known cause. The V and J calls and the clone size are those of that table, but D and trimming were determined from the DNA. Within this sample are some 85,000 clones, with approximately 84% of them counted one time only. Together, the top ten hold 2.1% of the sample.

This chain joins TRBV11-3 to TRBJ2-1; 8 central nucleotides agree with TRBD2. Sequenced input: PBMCs. The clonotype originates from a man aged 18 to 29 in good health and CMV-seronegative. The DNA is TGTGCCAGCAGCCCACGGGAGGGCGGGCCTACTAATGAGCAGTTCTTC. Its product reads: CASSPREGGPTNEQFF.